This T cell receptor beta chain is drawn from a study of post-analysis software for immune sequencing data. TCR beta cDNA libraries had unique molecular identifiers. TCRdb fed the PCR reads into MiXCR, producing one record per CDR3 protein. The sample lists hundreds of thousands of distinct CDR3 sequences, 44% occurring once. This clonotype was sampled from a girl between 10 and 17 years old with multiple sclerosis. The source material was blood.

CDR3 nucleotides: TGTGCCAGCAGTTTAAGGGGAGGACTAGCGGTTAACACCGGGGAGCTGTTTTTT. Protein: CASSLRGGLAVNTGELFF. The rearrangement joins TRBV12-3 or TRBV12-4 to TRBJ2-2, with TRBD2 matching 10 bases. The CDR3 spans 18 residues. With 2 bases clipped from V and 2 bases from J, the junction kept 8 bases outside the gene matches.